This TCR beta chain originates from a study of T cell responses to AZD1222 COVID-19 vaccine. Study-wide results and limits: Every sample of the repertoires postdated the peak T cell response. Of spike-specific TCRs, nearly half reportedly target regions left unmutated in variants. Increases in Spike-specific TCR breadth and depth were seen after two AZD1222 doses. Spike regions recognized by vaccine-associated CD4 TCRs spanned the protein, led by 160-218 and 743-854.

In regard to this clone: No antigen is known for it.

Method: immunoSEQ multiplex PCR; TCRdb's copy keeps in-frame clones and lacks some. The sample contains approximately 140,000 clones, about 90% of which appear only once. CDR3 size: 15 residues. The ends were cut back, 1 base at V and 7 bases at J, with 17 bases in the middle. Germline V lookup: CDR1 LNHDA, CDR2 SQIVND (reference sequence). V usage is TRBV19 and J usage is TRBJ2-7; no clear D gene. The sequence was obtained from an adult who received the AZD1222 COVID-19 vaccine. The specimen was peripheral blood, collected 28 days after the second AZD1222 dose. CDR3 sequence reads: CASSIVGTFYEEQYF. CDR3 bases: TGTGCCAGTAGTATAGTTGGCACATTCTACGAGGAGCAGTACTTC.